These T cell receptor beta chains were read from a single sample in a study of PD-L1 blockade in urothelial cancer. Sequenced by immunoSEQ multiplex PCR; TCRdb stores in-frame clones only, minus some. This sample has approximately 83,000 clones, with 83% found just once. Sequencing was performed on PBMCs, taken around atezolizumab (anti-PD-L1) treatment. The receptors shown here come from an older man with urothelial cancer. Both conserved end residues are part of each CDR3.

CDR3 protein: CASGTDSSYEQYF; J gene: TRBJ2-7; V gene: TRBV12-5
CDR3 protein: CASSFHNPNTGELFF; J gene: TRBJ2-2; V gene: TRBV11-3
CDR3 protein: CASSPLADDNEQFF; J gene: TRBJ2-1; V gene: TRBV19
CDR3 protein: CASSFTTRVKGYEQYF; J gene: TRBJ2-7; V gene: TRBV5-6
CDR3 protein: CASPKGAGELFF; J gene: TRBJ2-2; V gene: TRBV30
CDR3 protein: CASSLTSTGADTDTQYF; J gene: TRBJ2-3; V gene: TRBV7-3
CDR3 protein: CASSRLAPKVQYF; J gene: TRBJ2-7; V gene: TRBV5-6
CDR3 protein: CASSLARTGAARRMNTEAFF; J gene: TRBJ1-1; V gene: TRBV5-1
CDR3 protein: CASSLGASGGNTIYF; J gene: TRBJ1-3; V gene: TRBV5-6
CDR3 protein: CATSKGAGYSDTQYF; J gene: TRBJ2-3; V gene: TRBV15
CDR3 protein: CASTRSESYNSPLHF; J gene: TRBJ1-6; V gene: TRBV6-5
CDR3 protein: CSVVVSTEAFF; J gene: TRBJ1-1; V gene: TRBV29-1
CDR3 protein: CASSRDRVGEKLFF; J gene: TRBJ1-4; V gene: TRBV7-2
CDR3 protein: CASSTGLASYEQYF; J gene: TRBJ2-7; V gene: TRBV6-6
CDR3 protein: CASSVDSGYEQYF; J gene: TRBJ2-7; V gene: TRBV5-1
CDR3 protein: CASSKSIGHGYGYTF; J gene: TRBJ1-2; V gene: TRBV11-3
CDR3 protein: CASGLAGGNEQFF; J gene: TRBJ2-1; V gene: TRBV5-8
CDR3 protein: CASSATSHSTDTQYF; J gene: TRBJ2-3; V gene: TRBV9
CDR3 protein: CASGPITGDGYSNQPQHF; J gene: TRBJ1-5; V gene: TRBV12-5
CDR3 protein: CASRRGQTSYNEQFF; J gene: TRBJ2-1; V gene: TRBV6-5
CDR3 protein: CASSTTGTGDEKLFF; J gene: TRBJ1-4; V gene: TRBV7-2
CDR3 protein: CSVLRTPELNTEAFF; J gene: TRBJ1-1; V gene: TRBV29-1
CDR3 protein: CASSSTGVRETQYF; J gene: TRBJ2-5; V gene: TRBV7-9
CDR3 protein: CASSATGAPLEQYF; J gene: TRBJ2-7; V gene: TRBV11-2
CDR3 protein: CAWSEGAQQQYF; J gene: TRBJ2-7; V gene: TRBV30
CDR3 protein: CASSESRDSHFAFF; J gene: TRBJ1-1; V gene: TRBV6-5
CDR3 protein: CASSRDRASSYEQYF; J gene: TRBJ2-7; V gene: TRBV11-3
CDR3 protein: CASSRTLTRPKTNYGYTF; J gene: TRBJ1-2; V gene: TRBV5-1
CDR3 protein: CSVGDRVHNEQFF; J gene: TRBJ2-1; V gene: TRBV29-1
CDR3 protein: CASSPARASGASYEQYF; J gene: TRBJ2-7; V gene: TRBV9
CDR3 protein: CASTGTGGNYGYTF; J gene: TRBJ1-2; V gene: TRBV2
CDR3 protein: CASSLRGSGGYNEQFF; J gene: TRBJ2-1; V gene: TRBV5-1
CDR3 protein: CASSVPGARGAFF; J gene: TRBJ1-1; V gene: TRBV2
CDR3 protein: CASSWAGGMNTEAFF; J gene: TRBJ1-1; V gene: TRBV18
CDR3 protein: CASSPGTTNYGYTF; J gene: TRBJ1-2; V gene: TRBV18
CDR3 protein: CASRFGTGGNSPLHF; J gene: TRBJ1-6; V gene: TRBV5-1
CDR3 protein: CASSVGHGRPTNEKLFF; J gene: TRBJ1-4; V gene: TRBV9
CDR3 protein: CASSQFFTGASNEKLFF; J gene: TRBJ1-4; V gene: TRBV14
CDR3 protein: CASGRGSGNTIYF; J gene: TRBJ1-3; V gene: TRBV12-5
CDR3 protein: CASRPAGTNTGELFF; J gene: TRBJ2-2; V gene: TRBV5-4
CDR3 protein: CASGQYNQPQHF; J gene: TRBJ1-5; V gene: TRBV7-9
CDR3 protein: CASSFSYEQYF; J gene: TRBJ2-7; V gene: TRBV5-5
CDR3 protein: CASSLRNLDTIYF; J gene: TRBJ1-3; V gene: TRBV6-5
CDR3 protein: CASSLEVSGAYNEQFF; J gene: TRBJ2-1; V gene: TRBV5-1
CDR3 protein: CASSQVSRGIWNTEAFF; J gene: TRBJ1-1; V gene: TRBV4-3
CDR3 protein: CASTRFGQNTEAFF; J gene: TRBJ1-1; V gene: TRBV19
CDR3 protein: CASEVAGVSEQYF; J gene: TRBJ2-7; V gene: TRBV5-4
CDR3 protein: CASSDRPGQGNNEQFF; J gene: TRBJ2-1; V gene: TRBV6-1
CDR3 protein: CASSKRTTNEQFF; J gene: TRBJ2-1; V gene: TRBV19
CDR3 protein: CASSIEGAANQPQHF; J gene: TRBJ1-5; V gene: TRBV19
CDR3 protein: CASSHRGLATNEKLFF; J gene: TRBJ1-4; V gene: TRBV27
CDR3 protein: CASSPSQGDNNQPQHF; J gene: TRBJ1-5; V gene: TRBV19
CDR3 protein: CASSSGGEPAGRGGYTF; J gene: TRBJ1-2; V gene: TRBV7-8
CDR3 protein: CASSRISGRGETQYF; J gene: TRBJ2-5; V gene: TRBV6-6
CDR3 protein: CASSIFTGQGKKNIQYF; J gene: TRBJ2-4; V gene: TRBV19
CDR3 protein: CASSFDRDQETQYF; J gene: TRBJ2-5; V gene: TRBV7-2
CDR3 protein: CASSPSGRFYNEQFF; J gene: TRBJ2-1; V gene: TRBV18
CDR3 protein: CASRFGGNTEAFF; J gene: TRBJ1-1; V gene: TRBV5-1